This T cell receptor (beta chain) appears in the sequencing data of a study of human T cells and chemical hapten exposure. Whole-study context: An area of 2 cm by 1.5 to 2.5 cm on upper inner arm skin received 2% DPC for sensitization.

In the library, unique molecular identifiers were attached to individual cDNA molecules. TCRdb recomputed calls from the RACE reads with MiXCR, one row per CDR3 protein. The sample comprises about 80,000 distinct CDR3 sequences, over 6% of which are singletons, and 1.5% to 1.8% rests with the top ten. This clonotype was seen only once. Trimming removed 3 bases from V and 7 bases from J; junction bases left unmatched: 8. The CDR3 runs 16 residues. Germline CDR1 KGHSH, CDR2 LQKENI. The sample's time point: patch test 1, 2 weeks after DPC sensitization. Treatment noted: therapeutic diphenylcyclopropenone sensitization with weekly scalp DPC.

The sequencing here drew on whole blood, taken in connection with sensitization to the hapten diphenylcyclopropenone (DPC). The V gene is TRBV18, the J gene TRBJ2-1, with TRBD2 matching over 11 bases. The receptor's source is a woman aged 25 to 45 with alopecia areata. Some clones in this sample may be carry-over from other donors' samples. The DNA for the CDR3 is TGTGCCAGCTCACCGAACCTAGCGGGGGGAGGAAATGAGCAGTTCTTC. Amino acids: CASSPNLAGGGNEQFF.